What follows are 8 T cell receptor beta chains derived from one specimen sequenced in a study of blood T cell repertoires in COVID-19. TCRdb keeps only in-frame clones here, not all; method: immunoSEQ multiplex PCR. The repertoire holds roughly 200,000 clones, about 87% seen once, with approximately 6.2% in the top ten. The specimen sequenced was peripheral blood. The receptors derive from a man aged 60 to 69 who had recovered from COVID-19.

CDR3 in amino acids: CASSASLAGGPLETQYF. The CDR3 DNA reads as TGTGCCAGTAGTGCTTCCCTAGCGGGGGGGCCCCTGGAGACCCAGTACTTC. The genes are TRBV19 and TRBJ2-5, with 12 bases fitting TRBD2. Germline V gene lookup returns CDR1 LNHDA and CDR2 SQIVND (reference sequence). V was pared by 5 bases and J by 5 bases, with 12 bases of the junction left unmatched. The length of the CDR3 is 17 residues. Filled out from reference TRBV19 and TRBJ2-5, the complete variable domain reads DGGITQSPKYLFRKEGQNVTLSCEQNLNHDAMYWYRQDPGQGLRLIYYSQIVNDFQKGDIAEGYSVSREKKESFPLTVTSAQKNPTAFYLCASSASLAGGPLETQYFGPGTRLLVL.

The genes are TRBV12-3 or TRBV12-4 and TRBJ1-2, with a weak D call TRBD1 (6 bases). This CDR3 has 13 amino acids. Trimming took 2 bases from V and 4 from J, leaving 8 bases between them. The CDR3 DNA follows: TGTGCCAGCAGTTTATCAGGGGCCTATGGCTACACCTTC. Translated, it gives CASSLSGAYGYTF.

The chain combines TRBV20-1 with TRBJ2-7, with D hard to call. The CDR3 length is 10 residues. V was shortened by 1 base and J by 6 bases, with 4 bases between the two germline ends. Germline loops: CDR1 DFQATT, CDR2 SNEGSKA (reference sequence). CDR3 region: CSARASEQYF. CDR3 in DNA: TGCAGTGCTAGAGCTTCCGAGCAGTACTTC.

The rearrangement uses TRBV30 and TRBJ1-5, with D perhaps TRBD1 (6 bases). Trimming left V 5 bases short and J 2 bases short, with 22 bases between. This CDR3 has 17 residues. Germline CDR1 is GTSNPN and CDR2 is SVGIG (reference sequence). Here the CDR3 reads CAWDLGQGTLGNQPQHF. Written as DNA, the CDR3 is TGTGCCTGGGACCTAGGCCAGGGGACCTTAGGCAATCAGCCCCAGCATTTT.

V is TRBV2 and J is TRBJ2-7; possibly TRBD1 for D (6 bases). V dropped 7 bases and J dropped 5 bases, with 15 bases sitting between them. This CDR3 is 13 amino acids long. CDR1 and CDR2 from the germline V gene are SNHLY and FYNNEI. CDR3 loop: CASTLRGSDEQYF. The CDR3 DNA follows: TGTGCCAGCACACTGAGGGGGAGCGACGAGCAGTACTTC.

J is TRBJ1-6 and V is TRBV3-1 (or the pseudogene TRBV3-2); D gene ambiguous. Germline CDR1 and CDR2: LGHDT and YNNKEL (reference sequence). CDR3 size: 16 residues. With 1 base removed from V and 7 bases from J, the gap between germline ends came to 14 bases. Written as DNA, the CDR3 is TGTGCCAGCAGCCAAGTGGGCATCCCTGGCAATTCACCCCTCCACTTT. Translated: CASSQVGIPGNSPLHF.

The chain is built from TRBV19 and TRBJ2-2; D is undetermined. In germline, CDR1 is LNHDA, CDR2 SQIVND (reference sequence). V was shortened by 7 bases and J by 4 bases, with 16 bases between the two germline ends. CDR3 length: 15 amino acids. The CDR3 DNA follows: TGTGCCAGTAAAAGGCGACCAGGTGGCACCGGGGAGCTGTTTTTT. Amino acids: CASKRRPGGTGELFF.

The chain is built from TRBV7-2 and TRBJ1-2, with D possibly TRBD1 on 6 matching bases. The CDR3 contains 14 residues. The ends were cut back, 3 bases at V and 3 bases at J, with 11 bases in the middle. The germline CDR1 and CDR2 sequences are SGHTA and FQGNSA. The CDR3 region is CASSFVGQHYGYTF. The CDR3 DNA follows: TGTGCCAGCAGCTTTGTAGGACAGCACTATGGCTACACCTTC.